The 14 T cell receptor beta chains below all came from one sample that was sequenced in a study of CD4+ T cells in melanoma. Sequencing was performed with immunoSEQ multiplex PCR; in TCRdb, only in-frame clones are kept and a portion is missing. The table lists about 50,000 clones, approximately 92% of them singletons. Sequencing used peripheral blood. The receptor source for this set is a human donor with melanoma.

This clone came up once. The V gene is TRBV21-1, the J gene TRBJ1-5. TRBV21-1 is a pseudogene segment. The CDR3 is 13 residues long. CDR3 in amino acids: CASSKGGNQPQHF. CDR3 DNA: TGTGCCAGCAGCAAAGGGGGCAATCAGCCCCAGCATTTT.

The chain joins TRBV6-1 to TRBJ1-2; TRBD1 might be the D (6 bases). Per the germline V gene, CDR1 is MNHNS and CDR2 is SASEGT. CDR3 size: 14 residues. The germline V and J ends were trimmed by 6 bases and 3 bases, with 14 bases remaining between them. CDR3 loop: CASRQRGGDYGYTF. CDR3 DNA: TGTGCCAGCAGGCAAAGGGGGGGCGACTATGGCTACACCTTC.

This clone was detected only once. This rearrangement joins TRBV19 to TRBJ1-5; the D is unclear. The germline CDR1 and CDR2 sequences are LNHDA and SQIVND (reference sequence). The CDR3 has 14 residues. Trimming removed 3 bases from V and 9 bases from J, with 15 bases in between. CDR3 sequence reads: CASSIRTDGGPQHF. CDR3 sequence (DNA): TGTGCCAGTAGTATTAGGACGGACGGCGGGCCCCAGCATTTT.

J is TRBJ1-2 and V is TRBV15; 7 bases are a match to TRBD1. With 5 bases clipped from V and 3 bases from J, the junction kept 18 bases outside the gene matches. The V gene's germline CDR1 is LNHNV and CDR2 YYDKDF (reference sequence). This CDR3 is built from 18 residues. For the CDR3, the DNA is TGTGCCACCAGCGGAGGGGGGACAGTCTTATATAGGGACTATGGCTACACCTTC. Its translation is CATSGGGTVLYRDYGYTF.

This clone occurred a few times. The chain combines TRBV5-1 with TRBJ1-2, with 7 bases lining up with TRBD1. V lost 4 bases to trimming and J lost 6 bases; unmatched junction nucleotides: 15. CDR1 is SGHRS and CDR2 is YFSETQ in the germline V gene. This CDR3 is built from 16 residues. The CDR3 spells CASSASQAAQGDGYTF. The CDR3 DNA sequence: TGCGCCAGCAGCGCCTCCCAGGCCGCGCAGGGGGATGGCTACACCTTC.

The gene calls are TRBV19 and TRBJ2-5; possibly TRBD1 for D (5 bases). V shed 4 bases and J shed 1 base, with 7 bases lying between them. CDR1 and CDR2 from the germline V gene are LNHDA and SQIVND (reference sequence). The CDR3 loop spans 13 amino acids. In nucleotides, the CDR3 is TGTGCCAGTAGTACAGGGTTCCAAGAGACCCAGTACTTC. As protein: CASSTGFQETQYF.

The chain employs TRBV30 and TRBJ1-5; D gene ambiguous. The CDR3 is 13 residues long. Per germline, CDR1 GTSNPN and CDR2 SVGIG (reference sequence). V shed 2 bases and J shed 0 bases, with 5 bases lying between them. The CDR3 DNA reads TGTGCCTGGAGTAACAGTAGCAATCAGCCCCAGCATTTT. Residues: CAWSNSSNQPQHF.

This chain connects TRBV2 to TRBJ1-4, with 8 positions matching TRBD1. The CDR3 is made up of 15 amino acids. In germline, CDR1 is SNHLY, CDR2 FYNNEI. The V segment lost 7 bases and the J segment 2 bases; nucleotides outside the gene matches: 6. In nucleotides, the CDR3 is TGTGCCAGCACGACAGGGGAGGCTACTAATGAAAAACTGTTTTTT. This encodes CASTTGEATNEKLFF.

This clone was recorded once. V and J are TRBV5-1 and TRBJ2-1; D perhaps matches TRBD2 (6 bases). The CDR3 has 16 amino acids. Germline-derived CDR1 and CDR2 are SGHRS and YFSETQ. V dropped 4 bases and J dropped 6 bases, with 20 bases sitting between them. The CDR3 sequence: CASSLDSTTSRNEQFF. The CDR3 DNA is TGCGCCAGCAGCCTGGATTCCACTACTAGCCGCAATGAGCAGTTCTTC.

This chain connects TRBV10-2 to TRBJ1-4; D gene ambiguous. This CDR3 is built from 13 residues. V shed 5 bases and J shed 4 bases, with 8 bases lying between them. CDR1 and CDR2 (germline): WSHSY, SAAADI. CDR3 nucleotide sequence: TGCGCCAGCAGTAAAGGTTATAATGAAAAACTGTTTTTT. Its translation: CASSKGYNEKLFF.

The chain links TRBV7-2 to TRBJ2-5; weak D call: TRBD2 (6 bases). The germline V and J ends were trimmed by 5 bases and 3 bases, with 10 bases remaining between them. The germline V gene has CDR1 SGHTA and CDR2 FQGNSA. The CDR3 has 13 amino acids. CDR3 sequence reads: CASSPAGKETQYF. The CDR3 coding sequence is TGTGCCAGCAGCCCGGCGGGGAAAGAGACCCAGTACTTC.

The chain has TRBV5-1 and TRBJ1-2; D not resolved. The ends were cut back, 0 bases at V and 0 bases at J, with 18 bases in the middle. Germline CDR1 and CDR2: SGHRS and YFSETQ. The CDR3 spans 18 residues. The CDR3 DNA reads TGCGCCAGCAGCTTGGCACTCCGGACCGATCGTACTAACTATGGCTACACCTTC. Encoded protein: CASSLALRTDRTNYGYTF.

The rearrangement uses TRBV4-3 and TRBJ1-3, with D uncertain. Germline CDR1 is LGHNA and CDR2 is YSLEER. V was cut by 0 bases and J by 0 bases, with 12 bases left in between. CDR3 size: 17 residues. The CDR3 sequence: CASSQDIAQLSGNTIYF. CDR3 bases: TGCGCCAGCAGCCAAGATATCGCTCAACTCTCTGGAAACACCATATATTTT.

The chain uses TRBV7-6 and TRBJ2-2; 10 bases agree with TRBD2. CDR3 length: 17 amino acids. Per the germline V gene, CDR1 is SGHVS and CDR2 is FNYEAQ. V was clipped by 2 bases and J by 6 bases; unmatched bases: 9. The CDR3 here is CASSLILAGAGAGELFF. In DNA, the CDR3 is TGTGCCAGCAGCTTAATCCTAGCGGGGGCTGGGGCCGGGGAGCTGTTTTTT.